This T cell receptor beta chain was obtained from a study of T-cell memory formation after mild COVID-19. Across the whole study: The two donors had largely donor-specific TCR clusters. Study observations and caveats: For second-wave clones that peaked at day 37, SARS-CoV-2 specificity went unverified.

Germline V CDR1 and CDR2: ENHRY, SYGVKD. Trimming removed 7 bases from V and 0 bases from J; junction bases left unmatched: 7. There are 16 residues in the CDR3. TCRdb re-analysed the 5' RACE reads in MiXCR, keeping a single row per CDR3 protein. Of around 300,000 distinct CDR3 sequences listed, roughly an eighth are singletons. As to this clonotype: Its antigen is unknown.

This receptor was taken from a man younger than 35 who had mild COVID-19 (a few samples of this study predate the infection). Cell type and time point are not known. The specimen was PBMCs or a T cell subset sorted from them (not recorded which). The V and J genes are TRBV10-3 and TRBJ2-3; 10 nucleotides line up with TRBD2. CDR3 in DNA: TGTGCCATCAAAGAACTAGCGGGGACGAGCACAGATACGCAGTATTTT. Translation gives CAIKELAGTSTDTQYF.